These 10 T cell receptor beta chains came from one sample sequenced in a study of cytomegalovirus exposure and HLA in healthy donors. The table came from immunoSEQ multiplex PCR; TCRdb's copy has only in-frame clones and leaves some out. The sample holds under 140,000 clones; approximately 87% are singletons and the top ten take around 1.4%. The specimen was PBMCs. These receptors were obtained from a woman aged 25 to 39 in good health and CMV-seropositive.

The chain joins TRBV4-3 to TRBJ2-5; 10 nucleotides agree with TRBD2. The CDR3 covers 14 residues. CDR1 and CDR2 from the germline V gene are LGHNA and YSLEER. J lost 4 bases, V lost 1 base, and 0 bases had no gene match. The CDR3 sequence is CASSQGLAGETQYF. The CDR3 DNA is TGCGCCAGCAGCCAAGGACTAGCGGGAGAGACCCAGTACTTC.

This chain joins TRBV6-1 and TRBJ2-7; D not certain. Germline CDR1 is MNHNS and CDR2 is SASEGT. This CDR3 region has 13 residues. The V gene lost 2 bases and the J gene lost 4 bases, with 9 bases spanning the gap. CDR3 coding DNA: TGTGCCAGCAGTGAATTAACGGGTTACGAGCAGTACTTC. Its translation: CASSELTGYEQYF.

This clone was recorded a few times. The chain joins TRBV4-2 to TRBJ2-2; D possibly corresponds to TRBD2 (6 bases). Germline V gives CDR1 LGHNA, CDR2 YNFKEQ. This CDR3 contains 16 residues. V was trimmed by 4 bases and J by 2 bases, leaving 14 bases between them. CDR3: CASSPRLGDNTGELFF. The CDR3 nucleotides read TGTGCCAGCAGCCCCCGACTAGGCGATAACACCGGGGAGCTGTTTTTT.

This clone was observed a single time. The genes are TRBV29-1 and TRBJ1-2; D remains ambiguous. Trimming pared 7 bases from V and 6 bases from J, leaving 18 bases between. Germline CDR1 and CDR2: SQVTM and ANQGSEA. The CDR3 spans 13 residues. The CDR3 DNA sequence: TGCAGCGCGAGGACTGTCACTAAGGATGGCTACACCTTC. Translating it yields CSARTVTKDGYTF.

The gene calls are TRBV2 and TRBJ2-1; no clear D gene. Trimming removed 8 bases at V and 13 bases at J, with 15 bases between. Germline-derived CDR1 and CDR2 are SNHLY and FYNNEI. This CDR3 is 11 amino acids long. CDR3 region: CASRAQPYQFF. The CDR3 DNA follows: TGTGCCAGCCGAGCTCAACCTTACCAGTTCTTC.

J is TRBJ1-2 and V is TRBV4-1; D might be TRBD1 (6 bases). V was shortened by 1 base and J by 4 bases, with 10 bases between the two germline ends. Germline assignment: CDR1 MGHRA and CDR2 YSYEKL. The CDR3 has 14 residues. CDR3 loop: CASSQVDRSYGYTF. CDR3 DNA sequence: TGCGCCAGCAGCCAAGTAGACAGGTCCTATGGCTACACCTTC.

The chain recombines TRBV5-1 with TRBJ2-3; 7 bases line up with TRBD1. Germline V gives CDR1 SGHRS, CDR2 YFSETQ. After removal of 6 bases from V and 1 base from J, the junction contained 2 bases not matched to a gene. The CDR3 loop spans 13 amino acids. CDR3 DNA: TGCGCCAGCAAGGGGGCTGGCACAGATACGCAGTATTTT. This translates into CASKGAGTDTQYF. The entire variable domain, with the rest obtained from reference TRBV5-1 and TRBJ2-3, is as follows: KAGVTQTPRYLIKTRGQQVTLSCSPISGHRSVSWYQQTPGQGLQFLFEYFSETQRNKGNFPGRFSGRQFSNSRSEMNVSTLELGDSALYLCASKGAGTDTQYFGPGTRLTVL.

The J gene is TRBJ1-3, the V gene TRBV5-6; the D gene is possibly TRBD1 (6 bases). The CDR3 contains 16 residues. Germline lookup yields CDR1 SGHDT and CDR2 YYEEEE. V gave up 5 bases and J gave up 5 bases, with 20 bases separating them. CDR3 loop: CASSPGGTGRRNTIYF. For the CDR3, the DNA is TGTGCCAGCAGTCCGGGGGGCACAGGGAGGAGAAACACCATATATTTT.

The chain employs TRBV4-2 and TRBJ2-5, with 7 bases aligning to TRBD2. Germline V gene lookup returns CDR1 LGHNA and CDR2 YNFKEQ. J was trimmed by 1 base and V by 1 base; bases with no gene match: 6. This CDR3 has 16 amino acids. The CDR3 protein is CASSQGPAGPQETQYF. CDR3 DNA: TGTGCCAGCAGCCAAGGCCCAGCGGGGCCCCAAGAGACCCAGTACTTC.

The chain links TRBV11-2 to TRBJ2-1; a weak D match, TRBD2 (5 bases). CDR1 is SGHAT and CDR2 is FQNNGV in the germline V gene. V was shortened by 5 bases and J by 0 bases, with 14 bases between the two germline ends. This CDR3 contains 16 residues. CDR3 nucleotides: TGTGCCAGCAGCCCCTTCGGGGTTAGCTCCTACAATGAGCAGTTCTTC. Its translation is CASSPFGVSSYNEQFF.